This record covers a single TCR beta chain. TCRdb keeps only in-frame clones here, not all; method: immunoSEQ multiplex PCR. The sample lists over 50,000 clones, approximately 86% seen once, with roughly 2.8% in the top ten. The record originates from a study of PD-L1 blockade in urothelial cancer. Study-level information: Previous chemotherapy exposure amounted to 0 to 3 regimens for patients. Blood-derived samples held a median roughly 140,000 T cells.

The TCR sequence derives from a man in his forties or fifties with urothelial cancer. The sequencing used PBMCs, collected around atezolizumab (anti-PD-L1) treatment.

Here the CDR3 reads CASSLGGVRTEAFF. Written as DNA, the CDR3 is TGTGCCAGCAGCCTGGGGGGGGTACGAACTGAAGCTTTCTTT. The chain carries TRBV5-4 and TRBJ1-1, with D tentatively TRBD1 (5 bases). Germline V gives CDR1 SGHNT, CDR2 YYREEE (reference sequence). Between the trimmed V and J ends, which lost 4 bases and 5 bases, there was a span of 15 bases. The CDR3 runs to 14 residues.